This T cell receptor beta chain was sequenced during a study of Ad26.COV2.S vaccination and SARS-CoV-2 variants. Only in-frame clones appear in the TCRdb table, and some are missing; sequencing was by immunoSEQ multiplex PCR. This table has 300,000 to 450,000 clones, roughly 94% appearing once. Study-level points and caveats: Measurements of TCR breadth and depth may have given underestimates of the total T cell responses. Vaccine and placebo recipients had similar non-spike TCR breadth.

As regards this clone: Its target is unknown.

Between the trimmed V and J ends, which lost 8 bases and 4 bases, there was a span of 14 bases. The V gene's germline CDR1 is MNHEY and CDR2 SVGAGI. This CDR3 region has 13 residues. This receptor was identified in a human donor who had recovered from COVID-19. This chain connects TRBV6-5 to TRBJ1-2; TRBD1 is a possible D gene (5 bases). The sample here was peripheral blood, taken after recovery from COVID-19. CDR3 sequence: CASGLSGVYGYTF. In nucleotides, the CDR3 is TGTGCCAGCGGCCTGTCGGGGGTCTATGGCTACACCTTC.